This T cell receptor beta chain was found in a study of T cells in localized non-small cell lung cancer. This clone showed up just a few times. Per the germline V gene, CDR1 is SNHLY and CDR2 is FYNNEI. This CDR3 comprises 14 residues. Trimming left V 6 bases short and J 0 bases short, with 11 bases between. Profiling relied on immunoSEQ multiplex PCR, and the TCRdb table lists in-frame clones only, not all of them. The sample yields about 59,000 clones, about 90% seen once. This specimen was peripheral blood, taken before any cancer treatment. The receptor comes from a man between 40 and 70 years old with stage I squamous cell lung carcinoma. The chain links TRBV2 to TRBJ1-1; D is undetermined. This chain's CDR3 is CASSRSALNTEAFF. Here the CDR3 DNA reads TGTGCCAGCAGCAGGAGCGCCTTGAACACTGAAGCTTTCTTT. The variable domain in full, completed from reference TRBV2 and TRBJ1-1, reads EPEVTQTPSHQVTQMGQEVILRCVPISNHLYFYWYRQILGQKVEFLVSFYNNEISEKSEIFDDQFSVERPDGSNFTLKIRSTKLEDSAMYFCASSRSALNTEAFFGQGTRLTVV.